A single sample gave rise to the 3 T cell receptor beta chains below, sequenced in a study of T cell responses to AZD1222 COVID-19 vaccine. Sequencing used immunoSEQ multiplex PCR; TCRdb keeps in-frame clones, though not all of them. The table has some 150,000 clones, over 90% seen once. Here the sequenced sample was peripheral blood, taken 28 days after the second AZD1222 dose. The source of these receptors is an adult who received the AZD1222 COVID-19 vaccine.

The J gene is TRBJ2-7, the V gene TRBV7-6, with 10 nucleotides matching TRBD1. V was pared by 1 base and J by 3 bases, with 0 bases of the junction left unmatched. The CDR3 loop spans 14 amino acids. Looked up from germline, CDR1 is SGHVS and CDR2 is FNYEAQ. Here the CDR3 DNA reads TGTGCCAGCAGCTTAGGGGACAGGGGCTACGAGCAGTACTTC. Translating it yields CASSLGDRGYEQYF. The full variable domain, completed using reference TRBV7-6 and TRBJ2-7, is GAGVSQSPRYKVTKRGQDVALRCDPISGHVSLYWYRQALGQGPEFLTYFNYEAQQDKSGLPNDRFSAERPEGSISTLTIQRTEQRDSAMYRCASSLGDRGYEQYFGPGTRLTVT.

This clone is a singleton in its sample. This chain uses TRBV27 with TRBJ2-3; no definite D call. Trimming cost V 7 bases and J 4 bases, with 15 bases left between them. The CDR3 spans 14 residues. Germline values: CDR1 MNHEY, CDR2 SMNVEV (reference sequence). As DNA, the CDR3 is TGTGCCAGCATCGGCGGTCTAGGACCAGATACGCAGTATTTT. It specifies CASIGGLGPDTQYF.

The CDR3, as DNA: TGTGCCAGCAGCTTAGACTCTCCCTCGACTAATGAAAAACTGTTTTTT. As protein: CASSLDSPSTNEKLFF. The chain links TRBV7-9 to TRBJ1-4, with D uncertain. The CDR3 runs 16 residues. The germline V gene has CDR1 SEHNR and CDR2 FQNEAQ (reference sequence). Trimming removed 1 base from V and 2 bases from J, with 11 bases in between.